The T cell receptor (beta chain) under discussion was sequenced for a study of neurological immune-mediated disorders. The CDR3 consists of 17 residues. Germline lookup yields CDR1 LGHDT and CDR2 YNNKEL (reference sequence). Trimming cost V 4 bases and J 6 bases, with 24 bases left between them. This clonotype was seen ten or more times. Its antigen is unknown. Study-wide points: The greatest TCR clonal expansion occurred in HTLV-1-associated myelopathy and the least in multiple sclerosis, which fell below healthy controls.

Healthy controls consisted of blood bank volunteers in Maryland, USA. The unsorted libraries were generated from a total of 2 million PBMCs, which had been stored in RNAlater at -80 C. Per sequencing run, 15-18 subjects together gave over 170 million TCR-beta sequences. TCRdb independently ran MiXCR on the 5' RACE reads; one entry per CDR3 protein. The sample includes 75,000 to 90,000 distinct CDR3 sequences, 10% of them seen just once. The material sequenced was PBMCs. The chain has TRBV3-1 and TRBJ1-2; tentative D call: TRBD1 (6 bases). This clonotype was obtained from a man aged 35 to 55 in good health. The CDR3 region is CASSPTLGQPPGDGYTF. Written as DNA, the CDR3 is TGTGCCAGCAGCCCTACGTTGGGACAACCGCCGGGGGATGGCTACACCTTC.